This T cell receptor (beta chain) was identified in a study of blood T cell repertoires in COVID-19. J gave up 4 bases and V 7 bases, and 9 bases lay outside the gene matches. This CDR3 has 16 residues. Germline CDR1 is LNHDA and CDR2 is SQIVND (reference sequence). Study processing details: The authors estimated nucleated cell counts from reference gene primer amplification. The table came from immunoSEQ multiplex PCR; TCRdb's copy has only in-frame clones and leaves some out. The D gene and trimming were derived from the DNA, and the V and J assignments and clone size from that table. The sample consists of some 320,000 clones, approximately 90% of them appearing once.

This clonotype originated in a woman in her 30s who had been exposed to COVID-19. This sequence joins TRBV19 and TRBJ1-5, with TRBD1 identical over 11 bases. Material for sequencing was PBMCs or T cells enriched from blood (not recorded which). CDR3 sequence: CASNGNRDRGNQPQHF. DNA of the CDR3: TGTGCCAGTAATGGGAACCGGGACAGGGGGAATCAGCCCCAGCATTTT.